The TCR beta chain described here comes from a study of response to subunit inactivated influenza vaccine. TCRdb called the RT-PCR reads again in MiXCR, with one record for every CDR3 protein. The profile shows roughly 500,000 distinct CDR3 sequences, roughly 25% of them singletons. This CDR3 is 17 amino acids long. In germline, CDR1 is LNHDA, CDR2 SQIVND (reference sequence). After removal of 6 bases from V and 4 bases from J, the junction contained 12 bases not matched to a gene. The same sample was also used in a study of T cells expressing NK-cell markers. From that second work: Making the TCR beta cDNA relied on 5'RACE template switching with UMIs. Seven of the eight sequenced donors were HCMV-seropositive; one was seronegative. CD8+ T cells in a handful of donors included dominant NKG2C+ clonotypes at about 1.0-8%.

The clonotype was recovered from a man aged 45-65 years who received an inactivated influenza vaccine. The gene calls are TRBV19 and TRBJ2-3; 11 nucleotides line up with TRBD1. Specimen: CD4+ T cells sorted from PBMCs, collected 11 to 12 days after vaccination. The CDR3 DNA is TGTGCCAGTAGAAACGTCTGGACAGGGGGCGTGGCAGATACGCAGTATTTT. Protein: CASRNVWTGGVADTQYF.